These 22 T cell receptor beta chains were all obtained from the same sample, sequenced in a study of T-cell reconstitution after alpha-beta-depleted transplantation in children. Preparation of the TCRbeta library was carried out with unique molecular identifiers. TCRdb used MiXCR to reprocess the PCR reads, holding one entry per CDR3 protein. The repertoire includes about 170,000 distinct CDR3 sequences, approximately 12% of them detected once, and about 13% sits in the top ten. Sequencing used PBMCs, obtained before TCRalphabeta/CD19-depleted stem cell transplant. The source is a boy between 2 and 15 years old with acute myeloid leukemia, due to receive a stem cell transplant.

Comment on this clonotype: This may come from a read error, since a much larger clone is one base off. The chain is built from TRBV7-8 and TRBJ2-3, with 7 bases matching TRBD2. There are 15 residues in the CDR3. The germline V gene encodes CDR1 SGHVS and CDR2 FQNEAQ. The DNA of the CDR3 is TGTGCCAGCAGCTTAGAAGGCGGGGGAGGGGATACGCAGTCTTTT. It codes for CASSLEGGGGDTQSF.

This clonotype was recorded many times. CDR3 sequence reads: CASTSPTGSQETQYF. CDR3 DNA: TGTGCCAGCACCTCCCCAACGGGCAGCCAAGAGACCCAGTACTTC. The V call is TRBV7-2, the J call TRBJ2-5; D unclear. CDR3 length: 15 residues. Trimming removed 7 bases from V and 1 base from J, with 16 bases in between. Germline V gene data show CDR1 as SGHTA and CDR2 as FQGNSA.

This clonotype was recorded many times. The chain recombines TRBV7-2 with TRBJ1-2; TRBD1 is a possible D gene (5 bases). Trimming stripped 3 bases from V and 4 bases from J, with 18 bases between. The CDR3 has 16 amino acids. CDR1 and CDR2 (germline): SGHTA, FQGNSA. The CDR3 bases are TGTGCCAGCAGCTTTACCCCCGGGACCCGGCGCTATGGCTACACCTTC. This gives the protein CASSFTPGTRRYGYTF.

Only a few counts were recorded for this clonotype. The J gene is TRBJ2-2, the V gene TRBV4-2; D is perhaps TRBD1 (9 bases). The V and J ends lost 0 bases and 1 base respectively, with 24 bases between them. The CDR3 loop spans 21 amino acids. CDR1 and CDR2 (germline): LGHNA, YNFKEQ. As DNA, the CDR3 is TGTGCCAGCAGCCAAGACTTCGGACAGGGGTTACTAGCGGAGAACACCGGGGAGCTGTTTTTT. Encoded protein: CASSQDFGQGLLAENTGELFF.

At least ten counts were recorded for this clonotype. The rearrangement uses TRBV29-1 and TRBJ2-7, with TRBD1 matching over 7 bases. CDR3 length equals 13 residues. Germline V gives CDR1 SQVTM, CDR2 ANQGSEA. V was pared by 7 bases and J by 3 bases, with 9 bases of the junction left unmatched. CDR3 amino acids: CSAHRGEGYEQYF. CDR3 bases: TGCAGCGCCCACAGGGGTGAGGGCTACGAGCAGTACTTC.

As concerns this clonotype: The junction does not match germline at one end; this may be a read error. The chain uses TRBV20-1 and TRBJ2-5; tentatively, D is TRBD1 (5 bases). Per germline, CDR1 DFQATT and CDR2 SNEGSKA (reference sequence). The CDR3 spans 17 residues. The CDR3 nucleotides read TGCTGTGCTAGATTTAAGGGTAGGGGTGCGTACCAAGAGACCCAGTACTTC. Encoded protein: CCARFKGRGAYQETQYF.

This clonotype was picked up many times. The J gene is TRBJ1-3, the V gene TRBV20-1; D is undetermined. The CDR3 consists of 15 residues. The germline CDR1 and CDR2 sequences are DFQATT and SNEGSKA (reference sequence). Trimming removed 3 bases at V and 1 base at J, with 13 bases between. CDR3 in DNA: TGCAGTGCTAGTGGGCCAGCCAGTTCTGGAAACACCATATATTTT. It translates to CSASGPASSGNTIYF.

This clonotype was picked up many times. The V and J genes are TRBV5-1 and TRBJ2-1; D possibly uses TRBD1 or TRBD2 (6 bases each). The CDR3 covers 15 residues. Between the trimmed V and J ends, which lost 4 bases and 6 bases, there was a span of 17 bases. Per germline, CDR1 SGHRS and CDR2 YFSETQ. The CDR3 nucleotides are TGCGCCAGCAGCCAGGTGTGGGGGGCTATCAATGAGCAGTTCTTC. It is translated as CASSQVWGAINEQFF.

This clonotype was counted at least ten times. This rearrangement joins TRBV20-1 to TRBJ2-5, with TRBD2 matching over 11 bases. CDR1 and CDR2 from the germline V gene are DFQATT and SNEGSKA (reference sequence). V lost 7 bases, J lost 5 bases, and 0 bases stayed unmatched. CDR3 length: 11 amino acids. The CDR3 loop is CSVAGGETQYF. The CDR3 coding sequence is TGCAGTGTAGCGGGGGGGGAGACCCAGTACTTC.

There are many counts of this clonotype. CDR3 bases: TGCAGTGCCCCCCAAGAGGGAAAGGCTGGGGCCAACGTCCTGACTTTC. It translates to CSAPQEGKAGANVLTF. The genes are TRBV20-1 and TRBJ2-6; TRBD2 might be the D (5 bases). CDR1 DFQATT and CDR2 SNEGSKA come from the germline V gene (reference sequence). Trimming left V 6 bases short and J 2 bases short, with 17 bases between. The CDR3 runs 16 residues.

This clonotype was observed many times. The J gene is TRBJ2-3, the V gene TRBV3-1; D possibly matches TRBD1 or TRBD2 (5 bases each). The CDR3 is 14 amino acids. Germline values: CDR1 LGHDT, CDR2 YNNKEL (reference sequence). Trimming took off 5 bases at V and 4 bases at J, with 13 bases between the two ends. The CDR3 DNA is TGTGCCAGCAGCGGGGGTGGGGCCCCAGATACGCAGTATTTT. Translated, it gives CASSGGGAPDTQYF.

The sample holds many counts of this clonotype. The CDR3 nucleotides read TGCAGTGCTAGAGATATGGGGGGGGGCACGGAGACCCAGTACTTC. Protein product: CSARDMGGGTETQYF. V usage is TRBV20-1 and J usage is TRBJ2-5; D is perhaps TRBD2 (7 bases). The CDR3 consists of 15 residues. Trimming stripped 0 bases from V and 5 bases from J, with 16 bases between. Germline V gene sequence: CDR1 DFQATT, CDR2 SNEGSKA (reference sequence).

The sample holds many counts of this clonotype. The rearrangement uses TRBV10-2 and TRBJ2-7, with TRBD2 identical over 9 bases. V lost 2 bases to trimming and J lost 2 bases; unmatched junction nucleotides: 4. Germline values: CDR1 WSHSY, CDR2 SAAADI. The CDR3 has 15 residues. The chain's CDR3 is CASSELREGPYEQYF. For the CDR3, the DNA is TGCGCCAGCAGTGAGCTGCGGGAGGGCCCCTACGAGCAGTACTTC.

This clonotype was counted ten times or more. The chain links TRBV5-1 to TRBJ1-1; D is uncertain. In germline, CDR1 is SGHRS, CDR2 YFSETQ. Trimming removed 0 bases at V and 4 bases at J, with 10 bases between. The CDR3 loop spans 14 amino acids. The CDR3 spells CASSLVGIGTEAFF. CDR3 bases: TGCGCCAGCAGCTTGGTAGGTATTGGCACTGAAGCTTTCTTT. The full variable domain, with the rest looked up from reference TRBV5-1 and TRBJ1-1, is KAGVTQTPRYLIKTRGQQVTLSCSPISGHRSVSWYQQTPGQGLQFLFEYFSETQRNKGNFPGRFSGRQFSNSRSEMNVSTLELGDSALYLCASSLVGIGTEAFFGQGTRLTVV.

This clonotype showed up many times. The V and J genes are TRBV4-1 and TRBJ2-3; no definite D call. Germline V gives CDR1 MGHRA, CDR2 YSYEKL. CDR3 length: 13 amino acids. With 0 bases removed from V and 6 bases from J, the gap between germline ends came to 7 bases. For the CDR3, the DNA is TGCGCCAGCAGCCAAGAAGGTCCGGATACGCAGTATTTT. It specifies CASSQEGPDTQYF.

This clonotype was found many times. V gene TRBV5-1 combines with J gene TRBJ2-5; the match to TRBD1 covers 7 bases. The CDR3 contains 16 residues. Germline trimming cut 3 bases from V and 4 bases from J; bases unmatched to any gene: 12. Germline CDR1 is SGHRS and CDR2 is YFSETQ. CDR3 nucleotide sequence: TGCGCCAGCAGCTGGCCGACAGGGCCCGAGAGAGAGACCCAGTACTTC. It translates to CASSWPTGPERETQYF. Using reference TRBV5-1 and TRBJ2-5 for the parts outside the CDR3, the full variable domain is KAGVTQTPRYLIKTRGQQVTLSCSPISGHRSVSWYQQTPGQGLQFLFEYFSETQRNKGNFPGRFSGRQFSNSRSEMNVSTLELGDSALYLCASSWPTGPERETQYFGPGTRLLVL.

This clonotype was counted at least ten times. One junction end disagrees with the germline gene, perhaps due to a read error. The rearrangement joins TRBV5-1 to TRBJ2-7; D ambiguous. The CDR3 is 11 amino acids. CDR1 and CDR2 from the germline V gene are SGHRS and YFSETQ. As DNA, the CDR3 is TGTGCCAGCAGCTTAGATTACGAGCAGTACTTC. Its protein product is CASSLDYEQYF. Complete variable domain (other parts from reference TRBV5-1 and TRBJ2-7): KAGVTQTPRYLIKTRGQQVTLSCSPISGHRSVSWYQQTPGQGLQFLFEYFSETQRNKGNFPGRFSGRQFSNSRSEMNVSTLELGDSALYLCASSLDYEQYFGPGTRLTVT.

At least ten counts were recorded for this clonotype. The V gene is TRBV10-3, the J gene TRBJ2-1, with 8 bases matching TRBD2. CDR3 size: 14 residues. The V and J ends lost 4 bases and 8 bases, in that order; junction bases with no gene match: 7. Germline loops: CDR1 ENHRY, CDR2 SYGVKD. The DNA for the CDR3 is TGTGCCATCAGTGGGGCGGGGGGCGGGGATGAGCAGTTCTTC. Translating gives CAISGAGGGDEQFF.

In this sample, this clonotype turned up many times. V is TRBV7-3 and J is TRBJ2-1, with 8 bases lining up with TRBD1. This CDR3 region has 15 residues. V gave up 1 base and J gave up 6 bases; unmatched junction bases: 5. Germline V gene sequence: CDR1 SGHTA, CDR2 FQGTGA. CDR3 sequence: CASSLNRGKSNEQFF. CDR3 nucleotide sequence: TGTGCCAGCAGCTTAAACAGGGGGAAGAGCAATGAGCAGTTCTTC.

In its sample, this clonotype was seen many times. The chain joins TRBV3-1 to TRBJ2-3; D is possibly TRBD1 (6 bases). V lost 4 bases to trimming and J lost 1 base, with 9 bases between them. This CDR3 has 14 residues. Per the germline V gene, CDR1 is LGHDT and CDR2 is YNNKEL (reference sequence). CDR3 sequence: CASSRGRGTDTQYF. In DNA, the CDR3 is TGTGCCAGCAGCCGGGGGCGAGGCACAGATACGCAGTATTTT.

This clonotype was detected once. A much larger clone lies one base from this, so it may be a read error. CDR3 in amino acids: CANSFFGGNYNEQFF. The CDR3 bases are TGTGCCAACAGCTTTTTTGGGGGAAATTACAATGAGCAGTTCTTC. V and J are TRBV7-9 and TRBJ2-1, with D perhaps matching TRBD1 or TRBD2 (5 bases each). Per germline, CDR1 SEHNR and CDR2 FQNEAQ (reference sequence). This CDR3 region has 15 residues.

This clonotype was recorded at least ten times. This chain connects TRBV18 to TRBJ1-1, with D tentatively TRBD1 (6 bases). This CDR3 has 17 residues. The germline V gene has CDR1 KGHSH and CDR2 LQKENI. Trimming took 6 bases from V and 1 from J, leaving 21 bases between them. In DNA, the CDR3 is TGTGCCAGCTCCAATTCCCAGGGGACCTACGCGAACACTGAAGCTTTCTTT. It yields the protein CASSNSQGTYANTEAFF. Drawing the rest from reference TRBV18 and TRBJ1-1, the complete variable domain is NAGVMQNPRHLVRRRGQEARLRCSPMKGHSHVYWYRQLPEEGLKFMVYLQKENIIDESGMPKERFSAEFPKEGPSILRIQQVVRGDSAAYFCASSNSQGTYANTEAFFGQGTRLTVV.